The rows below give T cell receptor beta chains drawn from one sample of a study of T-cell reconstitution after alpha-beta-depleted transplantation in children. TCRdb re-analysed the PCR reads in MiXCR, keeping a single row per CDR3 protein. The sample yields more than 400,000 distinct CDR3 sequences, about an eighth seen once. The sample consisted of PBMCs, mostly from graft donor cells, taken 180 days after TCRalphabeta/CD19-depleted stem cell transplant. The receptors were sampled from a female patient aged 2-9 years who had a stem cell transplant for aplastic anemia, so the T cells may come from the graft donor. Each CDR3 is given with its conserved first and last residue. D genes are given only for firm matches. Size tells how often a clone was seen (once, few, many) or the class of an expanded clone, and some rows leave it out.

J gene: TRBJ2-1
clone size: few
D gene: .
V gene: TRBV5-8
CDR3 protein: CASSVSGTLYNEQFF
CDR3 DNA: TGTGCCAGCAGCGTCTCCGGGACACTCTACAATGAGCAGTTCTTC

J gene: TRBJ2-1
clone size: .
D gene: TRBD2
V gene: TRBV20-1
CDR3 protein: CSATTSGTYNEQFF
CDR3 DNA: TGCAGTGCGACGACTAGCGGGACTTACAATGAGCAGTTCTTC

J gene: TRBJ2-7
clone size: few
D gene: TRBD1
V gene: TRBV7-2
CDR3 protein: CASSLRQGIHEQYF
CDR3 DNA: TGTGCCAGCAGCCTCAGACAGGGTATTCACGAGCAGTACTTC

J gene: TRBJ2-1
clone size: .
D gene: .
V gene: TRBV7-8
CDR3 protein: CASSRRAPGLFF
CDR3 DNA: TGTGCCAGCAGCCGCCGGGCGCCAGGGTTGTTCTTC

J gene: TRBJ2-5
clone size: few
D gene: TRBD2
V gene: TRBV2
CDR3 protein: CASSLLPGLASGETQYF
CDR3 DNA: TGTGCCAGCAGTCTATTACCGGGACTAGCGTCTGGCGAGACCCAGTACTTC

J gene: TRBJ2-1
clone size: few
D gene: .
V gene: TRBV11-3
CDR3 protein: CASSPGPRVNEQFF
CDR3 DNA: TGTGCCAGCAGCCCCGGGCCCAGAGTGAATGAGCAGTTCTTC

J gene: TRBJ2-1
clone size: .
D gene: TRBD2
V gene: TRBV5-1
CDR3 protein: CASSFGGAASGTYNEQFF
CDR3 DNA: TGCGCCAGCAGCTTCGGGGGAGCTGCTAGCGGGACTTACAATGAGCAGTTCTTC

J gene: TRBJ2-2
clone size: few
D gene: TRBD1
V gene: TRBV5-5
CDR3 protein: CASSATRDRLTGELFF
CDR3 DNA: TGTGCCAGCAGCGCGACTCGGGACAGATTGACCGGGGAGCTGTTTTTT

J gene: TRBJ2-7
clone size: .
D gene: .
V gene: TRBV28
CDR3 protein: CASSMTDNDIAYEQYF
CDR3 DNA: TGTGCCAGCAGTATGACGGATAACGACATTGCCTACGAGCAGTACTTC

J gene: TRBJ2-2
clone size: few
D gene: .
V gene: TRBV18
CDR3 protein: CASSPVVGRMVELFF
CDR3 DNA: TGTGCCAGCTCACCCGTGGTTGGTCGGATGGTGGAGCTGTTTTTT

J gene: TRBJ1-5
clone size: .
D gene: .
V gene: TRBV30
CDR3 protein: CAWSVTGIQPQHF
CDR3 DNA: TGTGCCTGGAGTGTAACCGGGATTCAGCCCCAGCATTTT

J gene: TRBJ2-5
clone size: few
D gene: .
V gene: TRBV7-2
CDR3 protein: CASSLGGRLGETQYF
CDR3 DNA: TGTGCCAGCAGCTTAGGGGGACGGTTGGGAGAGACCCAGTACTTC

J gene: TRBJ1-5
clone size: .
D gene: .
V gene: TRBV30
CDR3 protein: CAWSTQDDQPQHF
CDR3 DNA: TGTGCCTGGAGTACCCAGGACGATCAGCCCCAGCATTTT

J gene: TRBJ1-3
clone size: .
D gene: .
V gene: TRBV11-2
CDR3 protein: CASSLLTGPYSSGNTIYF
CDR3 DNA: TGTGCCAGCAGCTTACTCACGGGGCCCTACAGCTCTGGAAACACCATATATTTT

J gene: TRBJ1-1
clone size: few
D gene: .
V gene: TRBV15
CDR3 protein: CATSRGSSVNTEAFF
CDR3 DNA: TGTGCCACCAGCAGAGGTAGTTCAGTGAACACTGAAGCTTTCTTT

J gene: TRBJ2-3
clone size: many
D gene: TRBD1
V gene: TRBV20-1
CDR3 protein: CSARRQGDTQYF
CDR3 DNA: TGCAGTGCTAGAAGACAGGGAGATACGCAGTATTTT

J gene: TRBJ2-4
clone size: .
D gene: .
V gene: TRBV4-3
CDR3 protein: CASSQAQTAAKNIQYF
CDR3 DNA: TGCGCCAGCAGCCAAGCGCAAACAGCGGCCAAAAACATTCAGTACTTC

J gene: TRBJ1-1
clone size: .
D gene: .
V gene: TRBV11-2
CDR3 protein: CASSSQLNTEAFF
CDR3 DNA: TGTGCCAGCAGCTCCCAACTTAACACTGAAGCTTTCTTT

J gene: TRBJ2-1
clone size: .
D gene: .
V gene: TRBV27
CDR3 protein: CASNYKPGVNNEQFF
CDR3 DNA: TGTGCCAGCAACTATAAACCTGGGGTAAACAATGAGCAGTTCTTC

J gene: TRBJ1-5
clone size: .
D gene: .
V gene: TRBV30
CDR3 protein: CAWSVSGNQPQHF
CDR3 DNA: TGTGCCTGGAGTGTATCCGGGAATCAGCCCCAGCATTTT

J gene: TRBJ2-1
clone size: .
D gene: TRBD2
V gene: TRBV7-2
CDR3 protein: CASTIAGSSYNEQFF
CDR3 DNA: TGTGCCAGCACCATAGCGGGAAGCTCCTACAATGAGCAGTTCTTC

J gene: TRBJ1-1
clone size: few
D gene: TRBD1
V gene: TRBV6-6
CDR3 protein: CASTYGDRLEAFF
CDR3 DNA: TGTGCCAGCACCTACGGGGACAGGCTTGAAGCTTTCTTT

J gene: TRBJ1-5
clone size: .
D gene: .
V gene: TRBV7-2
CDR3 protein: CASSLGQVGNQPQHF
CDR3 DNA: TGTGCCAGCAGCTTAGGTCAGGTAGGGAATCAGCCCCAGCATTTT

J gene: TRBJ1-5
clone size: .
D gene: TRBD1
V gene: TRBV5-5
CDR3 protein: CASSEGGSNQPQHF
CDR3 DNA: TGTGCCAGCAGTGAAGGGGGCAGCAATCAGCCCCAGCATTTT

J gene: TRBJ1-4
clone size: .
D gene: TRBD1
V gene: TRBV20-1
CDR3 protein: CSAAQGAARGKLFF
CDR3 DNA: TGCAGTGCTGCCCAGGGGGCCGCTAGGGGAAAACTGTTTTTT

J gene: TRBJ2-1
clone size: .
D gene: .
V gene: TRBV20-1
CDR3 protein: CSARWRGRPSSYNEQFF
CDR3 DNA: TGCAGTGCTAGGTGGCGGGGTAGACCTAGCTCCTACAATGAGCAGTTCTTC

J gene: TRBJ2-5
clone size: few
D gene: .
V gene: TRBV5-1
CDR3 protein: CASSLAHKETQYF
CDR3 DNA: TGCGCCAGCAGCTTGGCCCACAAGGAGACCCAGTACTTC

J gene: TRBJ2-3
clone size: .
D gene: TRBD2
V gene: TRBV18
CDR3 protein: CASSSSGRTFLSDTQYF
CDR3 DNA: TGTGCCAGCTCGTCTAGCGGGAGAACTTTCCTGAGCGATACGCAGTATTTT

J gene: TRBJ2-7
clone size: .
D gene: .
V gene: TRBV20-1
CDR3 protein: CSARDPPGSPYEQYF
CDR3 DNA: TGCAGTGCTAGAGACCCCCCCGGGTCTCCCTACGAGCAGTACTTC

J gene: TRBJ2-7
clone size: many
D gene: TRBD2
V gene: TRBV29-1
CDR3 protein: CSVASGYEQYF
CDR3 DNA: TGCAGCGTTGCTAGCGGATACGAGCAGTACTTC

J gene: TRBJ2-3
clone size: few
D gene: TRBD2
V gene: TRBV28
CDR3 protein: CASSFTRRGGRADTQYF
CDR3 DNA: TGTGCCAGCAGTTTCACTCGGCGCGGCGGGAGAGCAGATACGCAGTATTTT

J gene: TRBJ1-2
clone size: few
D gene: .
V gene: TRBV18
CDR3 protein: CASSDERSEGRYGYTF
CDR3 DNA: TGTGCCAGCTCAGATGAGAGGAGTGAGGGGCGATATGGCTACACCTTC

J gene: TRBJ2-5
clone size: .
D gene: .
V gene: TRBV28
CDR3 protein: CASSLFSGPGIKTQYF
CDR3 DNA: TGTGCCAGCAGTTTATTTAGCGGTCCTGGGATAAAGACCCAGTACTTC

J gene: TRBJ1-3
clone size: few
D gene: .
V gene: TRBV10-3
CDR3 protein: CAIGTVAGNTIYF
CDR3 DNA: TGTGCCATCGGAACAGTCGCCGGAAACACCATATATTTT

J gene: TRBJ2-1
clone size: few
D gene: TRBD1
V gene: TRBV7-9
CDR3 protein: CASSLDRRNEQFF
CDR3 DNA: TGTGCCAGCAGCTTGGACAGGAGGAATGAGCAGTTCTTC

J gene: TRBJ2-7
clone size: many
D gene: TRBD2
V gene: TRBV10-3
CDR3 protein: CAIRTGTSGGEYEQYF
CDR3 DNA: TGTGCCATCAGGACCGGGACTAGCGGGGGCGAATACGAGCAGTACTTC

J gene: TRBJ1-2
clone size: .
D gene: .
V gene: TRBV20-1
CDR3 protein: CSAPRKGGYTF
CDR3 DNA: TGCAGTGCCCCCCGGAAGGGTGGCTACACCTTC

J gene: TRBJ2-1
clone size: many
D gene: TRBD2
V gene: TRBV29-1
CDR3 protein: CSGVRLAGGFEQFF
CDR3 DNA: TGCAGCGGGGTGAGACTAGCGGGAGGCTTTGAGCAGTTCTTC

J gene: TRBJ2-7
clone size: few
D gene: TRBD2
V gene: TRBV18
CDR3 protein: CASSPLAGGKYEQYF
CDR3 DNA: TGTGCCAGCTCGCCCCTAGCGGGAGGTAAATACGAGCAGTACTTC

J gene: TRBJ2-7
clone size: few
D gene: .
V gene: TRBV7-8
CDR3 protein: CASSLPHRNEQYF
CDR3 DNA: TGTGCCAGCAGCTTACCCCACAGGAACGAGCAGTACTTC

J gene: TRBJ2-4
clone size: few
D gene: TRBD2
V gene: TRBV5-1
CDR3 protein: CASSLADLAKNIQYF
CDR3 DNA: TGCGCCAGCAGCCTAGCGGATCTAGCCAAAAACATTCAGTACTTC

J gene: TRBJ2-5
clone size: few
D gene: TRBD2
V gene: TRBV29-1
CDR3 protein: CSAGLAGRQETQYF
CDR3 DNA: TGCAGCGCGGGACTAGCGGGCCGCCAAGAGACCCAGTACTTC

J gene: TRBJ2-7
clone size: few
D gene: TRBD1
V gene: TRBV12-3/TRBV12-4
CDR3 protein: CASRTQGAGEQYF
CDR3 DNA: TGTGCCAGCAGAACACAGGGGGCGGGCGAGCAGTACTTC

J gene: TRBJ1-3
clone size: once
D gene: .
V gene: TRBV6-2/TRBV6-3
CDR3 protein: CASRYRRGQGNTIYF
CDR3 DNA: TGTGCCAGCCGTTACCGACGGGGACAAGGAAACACCATATATTTT

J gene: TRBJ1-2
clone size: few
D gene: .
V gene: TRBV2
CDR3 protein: CASSERGQGNMDGYTF
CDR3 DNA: TGTGCCAGCAGTGAAAGGGGACAAGGGAATATGGACGGCTACACCTTC

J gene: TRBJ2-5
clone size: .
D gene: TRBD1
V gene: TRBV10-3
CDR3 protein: CAIRWDRAEETQYF
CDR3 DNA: TGTGCCATCAGGTGGGACAGGGCAGAGGAGACCCAGTACTTC

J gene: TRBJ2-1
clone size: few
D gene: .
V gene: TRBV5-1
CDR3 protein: CASSLVPRLTANEQFF
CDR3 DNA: TGCGCCAGCAGCTTGGTTCCTCGTCTCACAGCGAATGAGCAGTTCTTC

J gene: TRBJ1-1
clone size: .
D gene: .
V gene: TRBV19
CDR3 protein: CASSPGRGGMNTEAFF
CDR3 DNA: TGTGCCAGTAGTCCAGGGCGGGGGGGCATGAACACTGAAGCTTTCTTT

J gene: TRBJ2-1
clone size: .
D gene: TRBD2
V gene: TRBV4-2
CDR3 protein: CASSQRTGTSVYSYNEQFF
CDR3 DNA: TGTGCCAGCAGCCAGAGGACCGGGACTAGCGTCTACTCCTACAATGAGCAGTTCTTC

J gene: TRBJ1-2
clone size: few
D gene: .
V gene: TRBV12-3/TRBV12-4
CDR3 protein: CASSLDDYGYTF
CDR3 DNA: TGTGCCAGCAGTTTAGACGATTATGGCTACACCTTC

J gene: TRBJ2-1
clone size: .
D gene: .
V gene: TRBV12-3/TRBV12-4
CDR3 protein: CASGTLRAGEQFF
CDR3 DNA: TGTGCCAGCGGGACCTTGAGGGCGGGGGAGCAGTTCTTC

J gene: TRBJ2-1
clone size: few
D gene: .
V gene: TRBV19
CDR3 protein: CASRPGTSARAYNEQFF
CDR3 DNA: TGTGCCAGTCGCCCCGGGACCTCTGCAAGGGCCTACAATGAGCAGTTCTTC

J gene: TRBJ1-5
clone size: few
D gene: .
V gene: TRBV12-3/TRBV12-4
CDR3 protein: CASSLQYSNQPQHF
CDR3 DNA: TGTGCCAGCAGTCTGCAATATAGCAATCAGCCCCAGCATTTT

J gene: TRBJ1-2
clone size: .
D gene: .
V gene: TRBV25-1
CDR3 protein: CASRNLYGYTF
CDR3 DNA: TGTGCCAGCAGAAACCTCTATGGCTACACCTTC

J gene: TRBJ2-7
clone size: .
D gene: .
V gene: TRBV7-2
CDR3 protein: CASSLVPDGYEQYF
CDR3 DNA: TGTGCCAGCAGCTTAGTTCCCGACGGCTACGAGCAGTACTTC

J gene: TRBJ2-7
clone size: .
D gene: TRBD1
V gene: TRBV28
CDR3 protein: CASSFLTPTGEAEQYF
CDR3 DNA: TGTGCCAGCAGTTTCCTGACCCCGACAGGGGAAGCCGAGCAGTACTTC

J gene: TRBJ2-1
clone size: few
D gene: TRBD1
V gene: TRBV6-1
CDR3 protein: CASRPGQGPSLNEQFF
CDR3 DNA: TGTGCCAGCAGGCCGGGACAGGGACCATCCCTCAATGAGCAGTTCTTC

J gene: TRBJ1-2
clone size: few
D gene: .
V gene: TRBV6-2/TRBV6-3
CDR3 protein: CASSYSGRGGRYTF
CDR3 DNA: TGTGCCAGCAGTTACTCAGGCCGAGGAGGTCGCTACACCTTC

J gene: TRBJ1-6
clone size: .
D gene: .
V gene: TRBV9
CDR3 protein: CASSGLEGYSALSPLHF
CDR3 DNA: TGTGCCAGCAGCGGGTTGGAGGGGTACTCGGCCCTTTCACCCCTCCACTTT

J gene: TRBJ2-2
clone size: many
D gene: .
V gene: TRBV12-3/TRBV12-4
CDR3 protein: CASSPGAGELFF
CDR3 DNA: TGTGCCAGCAGTCCAGGAGCCGGGGAGCTGTTTTTT